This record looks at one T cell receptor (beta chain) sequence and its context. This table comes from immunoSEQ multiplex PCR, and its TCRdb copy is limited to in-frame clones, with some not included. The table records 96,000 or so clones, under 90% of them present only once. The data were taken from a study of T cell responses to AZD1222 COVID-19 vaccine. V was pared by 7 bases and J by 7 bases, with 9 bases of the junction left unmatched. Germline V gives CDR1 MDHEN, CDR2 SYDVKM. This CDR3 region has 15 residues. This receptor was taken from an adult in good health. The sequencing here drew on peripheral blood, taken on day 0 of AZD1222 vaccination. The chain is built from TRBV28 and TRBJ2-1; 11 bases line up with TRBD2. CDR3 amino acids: CASIISTSGRNEQFF. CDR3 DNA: TGTGCCAGCATAATAAGTACTAGCGGGAGAAATGAGCAGTTCTTC. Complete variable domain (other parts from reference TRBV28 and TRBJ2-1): DVKVTQSSRYLVKRTGEKVFLECVQDMDHENMFWYRQDPGLGLRLIYFSYDVKMKEKGDIPEGYSVSREKKERFSLILESASTNQTSMYLCASIISTSGRNEQFFGPGTRLTVL.